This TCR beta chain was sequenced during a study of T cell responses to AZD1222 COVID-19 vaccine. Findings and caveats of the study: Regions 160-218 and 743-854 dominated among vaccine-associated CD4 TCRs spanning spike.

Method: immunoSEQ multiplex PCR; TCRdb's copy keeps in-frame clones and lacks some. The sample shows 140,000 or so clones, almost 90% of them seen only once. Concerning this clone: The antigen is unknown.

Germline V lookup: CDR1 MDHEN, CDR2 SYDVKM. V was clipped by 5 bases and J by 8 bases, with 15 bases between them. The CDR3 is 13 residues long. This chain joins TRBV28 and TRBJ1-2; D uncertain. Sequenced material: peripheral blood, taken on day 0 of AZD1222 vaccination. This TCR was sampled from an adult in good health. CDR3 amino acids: CASSVGLTRGYTF. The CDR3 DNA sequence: TGTGCCAGCAGTGTTGGCCTCACACGGGGCTACACCTTC.